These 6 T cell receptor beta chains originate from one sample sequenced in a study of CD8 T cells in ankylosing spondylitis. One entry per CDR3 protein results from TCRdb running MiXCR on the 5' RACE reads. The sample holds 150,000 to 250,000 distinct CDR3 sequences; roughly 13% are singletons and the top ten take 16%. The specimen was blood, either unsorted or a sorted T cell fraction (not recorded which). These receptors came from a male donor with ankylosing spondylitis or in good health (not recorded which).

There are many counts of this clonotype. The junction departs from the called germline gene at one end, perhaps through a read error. The CDR3 region is CASSLGQGGTEAFF. In nucleotides, the CDR3 is TGTGCCAGCAGCCTGGGACAGGGGGGCACTGAAGCTTTCTTT. The chain is built from TRBV5-1 and TRBJ1-1, with TRBD1 identical over 11 bases. The CDR3 runs to 14 residues. Germline V gives CDR1 SGHRS, CDR2 YFSETQ.

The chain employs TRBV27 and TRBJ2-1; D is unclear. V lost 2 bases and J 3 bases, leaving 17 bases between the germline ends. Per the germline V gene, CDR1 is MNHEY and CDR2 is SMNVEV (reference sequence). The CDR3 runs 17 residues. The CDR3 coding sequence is TGTGCCAGCAGTTTACGAGCTGGATACCCTATCTACAATGAGCAGTTCTTC. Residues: CASSLRAGYPIYNEQFF.

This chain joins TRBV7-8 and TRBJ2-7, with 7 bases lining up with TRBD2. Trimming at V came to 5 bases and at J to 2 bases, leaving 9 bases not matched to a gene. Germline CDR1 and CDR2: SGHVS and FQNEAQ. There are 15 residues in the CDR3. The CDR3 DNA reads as TGTGCCAGCAGCGCGGAGGCTAGCGGTCCCTACGAGCAGTACTTC. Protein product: CASSAEASGPYEQYF.

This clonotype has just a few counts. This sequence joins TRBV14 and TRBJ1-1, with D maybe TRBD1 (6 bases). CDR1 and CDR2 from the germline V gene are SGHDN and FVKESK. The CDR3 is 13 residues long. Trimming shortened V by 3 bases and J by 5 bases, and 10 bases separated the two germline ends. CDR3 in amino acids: CASSHRGATEAFF. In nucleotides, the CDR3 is TGTGCCAGCAGCCACAGGGGTGCGACTGAAGCTTTCTTT.

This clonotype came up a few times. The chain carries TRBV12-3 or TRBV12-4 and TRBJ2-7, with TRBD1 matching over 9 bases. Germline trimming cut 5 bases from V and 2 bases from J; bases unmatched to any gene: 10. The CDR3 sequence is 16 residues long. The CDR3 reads CASSPGQGKITYEQYF. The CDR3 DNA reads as TGTGCCAGCAGTCCCGGACAGGGGAAGATCACCTACGAGCAGTACTTC.

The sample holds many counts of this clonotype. This CDR3 is CASSLSRGTPNYGYTF. CDR3 bases: TGCGCCAGCAGCCTCTCACGTGGGACGCCAAACTATGGCTACACCTTC. V usage is TRBV5-1 and J usage is TRBJ1-2; the D gene is possibly TRBD1 (5 bases). The CDR3 covers 16 residues. Germline assignment: CDR1 SGHRS and CDR2 YFSETQ. Trimming shortened V by 4 bases and J by 2 bases, and 18 bases separated the two germline ends.